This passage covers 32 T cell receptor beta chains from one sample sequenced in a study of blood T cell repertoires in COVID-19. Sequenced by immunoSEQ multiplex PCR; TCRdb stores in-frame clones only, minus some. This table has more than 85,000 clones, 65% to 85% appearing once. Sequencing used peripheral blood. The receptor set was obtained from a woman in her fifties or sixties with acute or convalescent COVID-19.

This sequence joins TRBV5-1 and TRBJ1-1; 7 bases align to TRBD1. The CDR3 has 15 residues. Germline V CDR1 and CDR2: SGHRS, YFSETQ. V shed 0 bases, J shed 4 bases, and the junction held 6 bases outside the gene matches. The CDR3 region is CASSLGQGGSTEAFF. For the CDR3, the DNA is TGCGCCAGCAGCTTGGGACAGGGTGGGAGCACTGAAGCTTTCTTT.

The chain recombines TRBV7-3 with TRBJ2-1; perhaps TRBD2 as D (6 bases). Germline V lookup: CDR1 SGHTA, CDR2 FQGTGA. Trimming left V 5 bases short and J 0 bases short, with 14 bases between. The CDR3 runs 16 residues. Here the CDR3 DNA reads TGTGCCAGCAGCGTGGCCGGGGGAAGCTCCTACAATGAGCAGTTCTTC. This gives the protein CASSVAGGSSYNEQFF.

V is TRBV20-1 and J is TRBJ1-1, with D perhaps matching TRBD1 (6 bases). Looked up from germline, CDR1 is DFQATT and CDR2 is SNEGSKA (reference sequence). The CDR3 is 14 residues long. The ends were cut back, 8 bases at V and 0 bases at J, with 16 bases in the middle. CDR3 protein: CSTNDRGLNTEAFF. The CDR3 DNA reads TGCAGTACTAATGATAGGGGGTTGAACACTGAAGCTTTCTTT.

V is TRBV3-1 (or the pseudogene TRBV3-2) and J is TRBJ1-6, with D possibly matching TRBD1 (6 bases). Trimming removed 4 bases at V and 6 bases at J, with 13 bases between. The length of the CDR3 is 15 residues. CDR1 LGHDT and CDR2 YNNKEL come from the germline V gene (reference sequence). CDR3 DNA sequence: TGTGCCAGCAGCCGATCGGGACAAGGTAATTCACCCCTCCACTTT. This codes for CASSRSGQGNSPLHF.

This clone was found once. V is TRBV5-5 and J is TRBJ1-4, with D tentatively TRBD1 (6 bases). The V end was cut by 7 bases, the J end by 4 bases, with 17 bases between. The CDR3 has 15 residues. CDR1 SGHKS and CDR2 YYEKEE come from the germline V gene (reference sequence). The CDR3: CASAERDTLNEKLFF. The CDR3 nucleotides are TGTGCCAGCGCAGAGAGGGACACACTTAATGAAAAACTGTTTTTT.

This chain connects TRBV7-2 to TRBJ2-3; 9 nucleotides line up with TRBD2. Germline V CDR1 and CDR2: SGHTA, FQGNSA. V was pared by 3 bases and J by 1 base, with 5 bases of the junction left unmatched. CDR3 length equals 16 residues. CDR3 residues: CASSFGKRGGTDTQYF. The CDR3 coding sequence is TGTGCCAGCAGCTTCGGGAAGCGGGGGGGCACAGATACGCAGTATTTT.

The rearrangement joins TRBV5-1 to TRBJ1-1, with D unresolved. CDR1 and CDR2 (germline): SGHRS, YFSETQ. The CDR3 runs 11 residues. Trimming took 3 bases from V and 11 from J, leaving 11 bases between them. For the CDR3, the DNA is TGCGCCAGCAGCTCCGGGAGTCAGGCTTTCTTT. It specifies CASSSGSQAFF.

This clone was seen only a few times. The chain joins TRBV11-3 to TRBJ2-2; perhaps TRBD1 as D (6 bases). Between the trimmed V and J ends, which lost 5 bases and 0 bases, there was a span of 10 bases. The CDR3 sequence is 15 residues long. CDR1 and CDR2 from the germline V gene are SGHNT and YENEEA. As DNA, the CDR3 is TGTGCCAGCAGCACTCGGGACACGAACACCGGGGAGCTGTTTTTT. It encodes CASSTRDTNTGELFF.

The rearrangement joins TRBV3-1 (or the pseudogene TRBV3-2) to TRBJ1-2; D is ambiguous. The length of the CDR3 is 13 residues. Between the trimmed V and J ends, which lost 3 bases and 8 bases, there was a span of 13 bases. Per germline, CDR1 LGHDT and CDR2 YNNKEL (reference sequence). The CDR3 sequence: CASSQIRETGYTF. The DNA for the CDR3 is TGTGCCAGCAGCCAGATCCGCGAAACGGGCTACACCTTC.

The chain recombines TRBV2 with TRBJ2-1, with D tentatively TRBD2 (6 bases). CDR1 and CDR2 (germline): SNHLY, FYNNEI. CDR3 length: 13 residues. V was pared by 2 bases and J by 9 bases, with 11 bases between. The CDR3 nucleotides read TGTGCCAGCAGTGAAAATGAGCGGGCTGAGCAGTTCTTC. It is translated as CASSENERAEQFF. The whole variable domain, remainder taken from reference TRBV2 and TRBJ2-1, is EPEVTQTPSHQVTQMGQEVILRCVPISNHLYFYWYRQILGQKVEFLVSFYNNEISEKSEIFDDQFSVERPDGSNFTLKIRSTKLEDSAMYFCASSENERAEQFFGPGTRLTVL.

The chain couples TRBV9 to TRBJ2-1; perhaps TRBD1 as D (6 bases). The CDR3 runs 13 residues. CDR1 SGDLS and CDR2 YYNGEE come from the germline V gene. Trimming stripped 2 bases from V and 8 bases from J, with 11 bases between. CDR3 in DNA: TGTGCCAGCAGCGTTGGGGGCTCGGATGAGCAGTTCTTC. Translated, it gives CASSVGGSDEQFF.

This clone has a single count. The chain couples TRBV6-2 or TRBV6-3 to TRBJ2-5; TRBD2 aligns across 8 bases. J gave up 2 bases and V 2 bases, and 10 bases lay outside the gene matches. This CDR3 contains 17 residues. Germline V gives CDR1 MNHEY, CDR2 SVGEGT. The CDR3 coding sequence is TGTGCCAGCAGTTACGGAGGGCGAGCGGGAGAACAAGAGACCCAGTACTTC. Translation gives CASSYGGRAGEQETQYF.

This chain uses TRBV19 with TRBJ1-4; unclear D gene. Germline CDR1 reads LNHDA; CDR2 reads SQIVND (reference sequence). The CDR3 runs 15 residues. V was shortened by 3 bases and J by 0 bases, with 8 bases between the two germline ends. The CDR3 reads CASSIQAATNEKLFF. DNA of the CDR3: TGTGCCAGTAGTATCCAGGCCGCAACTAATGAAAAACTGTTTTTT.

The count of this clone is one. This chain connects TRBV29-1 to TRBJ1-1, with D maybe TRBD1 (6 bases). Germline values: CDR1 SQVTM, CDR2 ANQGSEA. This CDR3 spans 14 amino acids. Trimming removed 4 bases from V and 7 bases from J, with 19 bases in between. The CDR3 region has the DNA TGCAGCGTTGGCTGGGGACAAGGCCCTAATGAAGCTTTCTTT. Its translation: CSVGWGQGPNEAFF.

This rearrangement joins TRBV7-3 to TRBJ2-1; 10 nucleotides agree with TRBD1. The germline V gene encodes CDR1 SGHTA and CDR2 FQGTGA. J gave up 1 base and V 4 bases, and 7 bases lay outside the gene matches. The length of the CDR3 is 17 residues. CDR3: CASSSRQGAVSYNEQFF. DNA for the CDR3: TGTGCCAGCAGCTCAAGACAGGGGGCGGTTTCCTACAATGAGCAGTTCTTC.

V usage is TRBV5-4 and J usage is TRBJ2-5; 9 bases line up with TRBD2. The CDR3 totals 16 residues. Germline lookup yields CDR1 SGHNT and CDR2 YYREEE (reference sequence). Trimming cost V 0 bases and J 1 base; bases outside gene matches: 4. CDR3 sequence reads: CASSLVSGGPQETQYF. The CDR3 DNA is TGTGCCAGCAGCTTGGTTAGCGGGGGTCCCCAAGAGACCCAGTACTTC.

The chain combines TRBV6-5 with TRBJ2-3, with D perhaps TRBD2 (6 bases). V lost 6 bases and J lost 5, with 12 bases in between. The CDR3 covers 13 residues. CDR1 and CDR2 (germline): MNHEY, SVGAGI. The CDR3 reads CASSRGVGDTQYF. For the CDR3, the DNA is TGTGCCAGCAGCCGCGGGGTGGGAGATACGCAGTATTTT.

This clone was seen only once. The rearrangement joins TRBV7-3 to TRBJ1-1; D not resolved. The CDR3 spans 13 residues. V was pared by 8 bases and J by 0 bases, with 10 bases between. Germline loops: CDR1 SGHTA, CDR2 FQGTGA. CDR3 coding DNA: TGTGCCAGCCAAAGAACGGTGAACACTGAAGCTTTCTTT. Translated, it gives CASQRTVNTEAFF.

Written as DNA, the CDR3 is TGTGCCAGCAGCTTTAATACTAATGAAAAACTGTTTTTT. Encoded protein: CASSFNTNEKLFF. The rearrangement joins TRBV11-2 to TRBJ1-4; D not resolved. Deletions cut 3 bases from V and 2 bases from J, with 4 bases between. The CDR3 is 13 amino acids. Per germline, CDR1 SGHAT and CDR2 FQNNGV.

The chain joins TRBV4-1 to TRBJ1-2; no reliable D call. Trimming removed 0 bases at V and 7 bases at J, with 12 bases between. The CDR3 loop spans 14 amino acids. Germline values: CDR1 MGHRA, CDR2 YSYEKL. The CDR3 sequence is CASSQDLAATGYTF. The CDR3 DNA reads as TGCGCCAGCAGCCAAGATCTAGCCGCTACTGGCTACACCTTC.

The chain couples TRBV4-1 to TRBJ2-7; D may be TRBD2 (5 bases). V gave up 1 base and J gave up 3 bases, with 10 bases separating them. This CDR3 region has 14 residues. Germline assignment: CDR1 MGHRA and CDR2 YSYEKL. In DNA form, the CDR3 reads TGCGCCAGCAGCCAAGGACTACAACTCTACGAGCAGTACTTC. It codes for CASSQGLQLYEQYF.

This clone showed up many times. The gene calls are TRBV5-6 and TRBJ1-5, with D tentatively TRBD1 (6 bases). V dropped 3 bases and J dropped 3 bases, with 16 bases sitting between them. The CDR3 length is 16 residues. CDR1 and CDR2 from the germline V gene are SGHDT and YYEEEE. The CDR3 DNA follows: TGTGCCAGCAGCTCCGGGGGGCGAACCTTCAATCAGCCCCAGCATTTT. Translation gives CASSSGGRTFNQPQHF.

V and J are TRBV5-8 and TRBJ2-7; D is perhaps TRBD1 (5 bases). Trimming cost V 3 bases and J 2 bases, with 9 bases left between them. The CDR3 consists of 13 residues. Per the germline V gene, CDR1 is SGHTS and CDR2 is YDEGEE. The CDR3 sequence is CASSWGMAYEQYF. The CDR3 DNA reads TGTGCCAGCAGCTGGGGCATGGCCTACGAGCAGTACTTC. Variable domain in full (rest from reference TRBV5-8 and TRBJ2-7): EAGVTQSPTHLIKTRGQQATLRCSPISGHTSVYWYQQALGLGLQFLLWYDEGEERNRGNFPPRFSGRQFPNYSSELNVNALELEDSALYLCASSWGMAYEQYFGPGTRLTVT.

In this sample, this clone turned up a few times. The CDR3 sequence: CASLRGNQPQHF. In DNA form, the CDR3 reads TGTGCCAGTTTGAGAGGCAATCAGCCCCAGCATTTT. The J gene is TRBJ1-5, the V gene TRBV11-3; no firm D call. CDR3 length: 12 amino acids. V lost 9 bases, J lost 2 bases, and 8 bases lay in between. Germline-derived CDR1 and CDR2 are SGHNT and YENEEA.

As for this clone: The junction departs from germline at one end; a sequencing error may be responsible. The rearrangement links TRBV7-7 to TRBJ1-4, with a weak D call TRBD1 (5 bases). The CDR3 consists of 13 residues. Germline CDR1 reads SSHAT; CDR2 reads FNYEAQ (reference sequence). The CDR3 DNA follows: TGTGCTAGCAGCGCAGGGCTATCCGAAAAACTGTTTTTT. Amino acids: CASSAGLSEKLFF.

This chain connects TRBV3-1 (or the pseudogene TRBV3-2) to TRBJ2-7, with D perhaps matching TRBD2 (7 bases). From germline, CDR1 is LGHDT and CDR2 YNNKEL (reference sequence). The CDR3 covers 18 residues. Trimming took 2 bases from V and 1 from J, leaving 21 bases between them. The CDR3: CASSQTQPWGGRSYEQYF. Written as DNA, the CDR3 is TGTGCCAGCAGCCAAACCCAGCCTTGGGGGGGCCGGTCCTACGAGCAGTACTTC.

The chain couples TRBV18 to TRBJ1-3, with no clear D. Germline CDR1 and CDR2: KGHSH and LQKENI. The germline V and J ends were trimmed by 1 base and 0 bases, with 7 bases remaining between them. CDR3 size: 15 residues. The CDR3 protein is CASSPRTNSGNTIYF. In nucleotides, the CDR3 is TGTGCCAGCTCACCACGTACTAACTCTGGAAACACCATATATTTT.

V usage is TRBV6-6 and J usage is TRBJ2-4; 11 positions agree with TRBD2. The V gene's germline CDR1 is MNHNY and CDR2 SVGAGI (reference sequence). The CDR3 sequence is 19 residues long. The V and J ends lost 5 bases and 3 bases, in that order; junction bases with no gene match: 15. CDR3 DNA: TGTGCCAGCAGTCCCAAGGGTAGCGGGGGGGCGATCGGCAAAAACATTCAGTACTTC. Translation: CASSPKGSGGAIGKNIQYF.

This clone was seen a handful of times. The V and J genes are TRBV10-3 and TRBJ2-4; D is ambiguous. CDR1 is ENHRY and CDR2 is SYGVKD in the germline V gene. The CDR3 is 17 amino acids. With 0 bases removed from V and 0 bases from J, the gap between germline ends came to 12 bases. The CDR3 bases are TGTGCCATCAGTGAGTCAGAGATCGTTGTAGCCAAAAACATTCAGTACTTC. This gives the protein CAISESEIVVAKNIQYF.

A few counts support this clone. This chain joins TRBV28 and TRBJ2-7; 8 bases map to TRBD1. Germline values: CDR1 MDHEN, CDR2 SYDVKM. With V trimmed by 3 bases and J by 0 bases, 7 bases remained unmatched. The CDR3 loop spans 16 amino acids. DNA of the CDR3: TGTGCCAGCAGTTTTTTGAGGACAGGGAACTCCTACGAGCAGTACTTC. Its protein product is CASSFLRTGNSYEQYF.

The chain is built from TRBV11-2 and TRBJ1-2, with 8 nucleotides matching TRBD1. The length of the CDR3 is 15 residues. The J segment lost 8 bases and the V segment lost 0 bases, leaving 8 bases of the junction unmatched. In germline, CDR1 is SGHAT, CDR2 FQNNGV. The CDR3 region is CASSLEVDREGGYTF. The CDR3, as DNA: TGTGCCAGCAGCTTAGAGGTGGACAGGGAGGGAGGCTACACCTTC.

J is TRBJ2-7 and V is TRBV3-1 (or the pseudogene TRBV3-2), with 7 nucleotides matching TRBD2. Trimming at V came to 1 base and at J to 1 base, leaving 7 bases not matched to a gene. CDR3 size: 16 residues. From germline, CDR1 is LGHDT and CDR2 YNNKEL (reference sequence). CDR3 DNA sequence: TGTGCCAGCAGCCAAGTTATGGGGGGGTTTTCCTACGAGCAGTACTTC. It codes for CASSQVMGGFSYEQYF.